The TCR beta chain described here comes from a study of T-cell reconstitution after alpha-beta-depleted transplantation in children. Unique molecular identifiers featured in how the TCRbeta library was prepared. TCRdb reprocessed the PCR reads via MiXCR and lists one record per CDR3 protein. The data contain some 350,000 distinct CDR3 sequences, over 9% of them singletons. This CDR3 contains 15 residues. Per the germline V gene, CDR1 is SGHTA and CDR2 is FQGNSA. Trimming left V 5 bases short and J 0 bases short, with 14 bases between. The TCR comes from a human donor who donated a stem cell graft to a child with acute lymphoblastic leukemia. The input for sequencing was PBMCs from the stem cell graft donor, taken from the stem cell graft. The rearrangement links TRBV7-2 to TRBJ2-7, with unresolved D. The CDR3 is CASSLPTVYSYEQYF. The CDR3 DNA reads as TGTGCCAGCAGCCTCCCGACGGTCTACTCCTACGAGCAGTACTTC.